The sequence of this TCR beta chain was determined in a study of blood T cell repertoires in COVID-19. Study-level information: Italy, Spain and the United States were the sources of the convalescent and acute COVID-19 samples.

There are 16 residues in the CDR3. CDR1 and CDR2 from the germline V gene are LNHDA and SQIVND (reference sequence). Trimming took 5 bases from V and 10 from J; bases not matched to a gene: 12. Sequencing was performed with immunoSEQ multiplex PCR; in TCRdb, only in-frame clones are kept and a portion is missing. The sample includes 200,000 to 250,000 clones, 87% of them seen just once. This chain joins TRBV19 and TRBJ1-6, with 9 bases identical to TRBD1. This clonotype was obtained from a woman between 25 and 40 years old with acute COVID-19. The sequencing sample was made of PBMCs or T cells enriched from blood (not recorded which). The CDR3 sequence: CASSPRTGVEGSPLHF. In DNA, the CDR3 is TGTGCCAGTAGTCCTCGGACAGGGGTCGAAGGATCACCCCTCCACTTT.